This TCR beta chain appears in the sequencing data of a study of cytomegalovirus exposure and HLA in healthy donors. There are 14 residues in the CDR3. V was cut by 6 bases and J by 3 bases, with 18 bases left in between. Germline CDR1 SQVTM, CDR2 ANQGSEA. 60 Vbeta and 13 Jbeta primers were used in PCR. Only in-frame clones appear in the TCRdb table, and some are missing; sequencing was by immunoSEQ multiplex PCR. The sample holds about 140,000 clones; approximately 71% are singletons and the top ten take about 10%. Study observations and caveats: In an earlier analysis, most TCR beta V segments were productive about 87% or about 30% of the time. The authors considered a cluster of highly shared sequence variants likely to be a sequencing artifact. TCR sequences were mostly rare, though some public TCRs occurred in many donors. Later on, an analysis showed TCR association rates differing by HLA locus, with DRB1 the most and HLA-C the fewest.

Details on this clone: Its antigen is as yet unknown.

The TCR sequence derives from a man aged 18 to 30 in good health and CMV-seropositive. The specimen sequenced was PBMCs. The chain joins TRBV29-1 to TRBJ2-7, with a weak D call TRBD2 (5 bases). For the CDR3, the DNA is TGCAGCGTCGACACCGGACTTTCCAGCTACGAGCAGTACTTC. It encodes CSVDTGLSSYEQYF.